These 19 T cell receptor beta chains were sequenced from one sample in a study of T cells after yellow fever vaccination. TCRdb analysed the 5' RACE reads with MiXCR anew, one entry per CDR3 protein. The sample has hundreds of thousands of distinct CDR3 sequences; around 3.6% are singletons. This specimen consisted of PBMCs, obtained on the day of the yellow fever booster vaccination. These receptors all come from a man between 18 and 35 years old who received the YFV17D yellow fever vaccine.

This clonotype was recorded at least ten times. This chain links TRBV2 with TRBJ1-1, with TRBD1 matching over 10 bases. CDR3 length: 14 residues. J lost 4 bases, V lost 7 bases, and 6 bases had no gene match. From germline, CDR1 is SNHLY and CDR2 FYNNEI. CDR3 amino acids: CASNIGQGGTEAFF. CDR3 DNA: TGTGCCAGCAACATAGGACAGGGGGGCACTGAAGCTTTCTTT.

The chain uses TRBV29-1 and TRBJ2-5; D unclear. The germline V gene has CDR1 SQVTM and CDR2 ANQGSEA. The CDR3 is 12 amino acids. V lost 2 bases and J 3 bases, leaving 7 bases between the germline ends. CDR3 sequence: CSVELAEETQYF. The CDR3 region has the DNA TGCAGCGTTGAACTGGCGGAAGAGACCCAGTACTTC. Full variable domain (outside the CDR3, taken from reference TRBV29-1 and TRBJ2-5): SAVISQKPSRDICQRGTSLTIQCQVDSQVTMMFWYRQQPGQSLTLIATANQGSEATYESGFVIDKFPISRPNLTFSTLTVSNMSPEDSSIYLCSVELAEETQYFGPGTRLLVL.

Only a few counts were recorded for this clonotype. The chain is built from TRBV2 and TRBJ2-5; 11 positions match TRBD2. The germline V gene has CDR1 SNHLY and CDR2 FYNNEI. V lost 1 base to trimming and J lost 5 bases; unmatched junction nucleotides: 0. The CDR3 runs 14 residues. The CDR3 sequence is CASSEGTSGETQYF. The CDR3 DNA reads TGTGCCAGCAGTGAAGGGACTAGCGGGGAGACCCAGTACTTC.

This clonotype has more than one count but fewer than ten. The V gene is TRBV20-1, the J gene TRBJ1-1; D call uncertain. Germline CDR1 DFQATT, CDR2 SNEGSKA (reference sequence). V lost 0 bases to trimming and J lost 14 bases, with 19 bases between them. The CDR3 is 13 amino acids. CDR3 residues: CSARDPGPPLTFF. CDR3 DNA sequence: TGCAGTGCTAGAGATCCCGGGCCTCCACTTACGTTCTTT.

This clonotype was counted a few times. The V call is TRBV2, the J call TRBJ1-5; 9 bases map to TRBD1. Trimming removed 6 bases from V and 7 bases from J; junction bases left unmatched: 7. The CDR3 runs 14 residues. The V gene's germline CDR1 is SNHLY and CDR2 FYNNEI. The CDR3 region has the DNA TGTGCCAGCAGAACAGGGGACAGGGCCCAGCCCCAGCATTTT. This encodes CASRTGDRAQPQHF. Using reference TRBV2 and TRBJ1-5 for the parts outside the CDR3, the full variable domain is EPEVTQTPSHQVTQMGQEVILRCVPISNHLYFYWYRQILGQKVEFLVSFYNNEISEKSEIFDDQFSVERPDGSNFTLKIRSTKLEDSAMYFCASRTGDRAQPQHFGDGTRLSIL.

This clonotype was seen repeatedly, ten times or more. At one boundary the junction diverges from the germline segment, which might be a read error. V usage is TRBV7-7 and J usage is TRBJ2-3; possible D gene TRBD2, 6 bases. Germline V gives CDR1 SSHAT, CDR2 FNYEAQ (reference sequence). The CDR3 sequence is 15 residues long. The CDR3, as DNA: TGTGCTAGCAGCTCCTCACCTGGGACTCACAATACGCAGTATTTT. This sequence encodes CASSSSPGTHNTQYF.

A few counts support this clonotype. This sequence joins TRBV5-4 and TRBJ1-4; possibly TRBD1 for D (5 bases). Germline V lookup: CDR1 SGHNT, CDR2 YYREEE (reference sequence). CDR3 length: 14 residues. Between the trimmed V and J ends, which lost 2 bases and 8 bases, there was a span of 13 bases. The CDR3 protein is CASSLDSGGEKLFF. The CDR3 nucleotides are TGTGCCAGCAGCTTAGACAGCGGAGGGGAAAAACTGTTTTTT.

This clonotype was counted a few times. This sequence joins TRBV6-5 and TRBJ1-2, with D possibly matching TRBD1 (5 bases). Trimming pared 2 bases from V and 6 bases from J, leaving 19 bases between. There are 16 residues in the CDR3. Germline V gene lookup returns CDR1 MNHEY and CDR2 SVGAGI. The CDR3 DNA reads TGTGCCAGCAGTTACGGAGACAGTACGCTTATGGATGGCTACACCTTC. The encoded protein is CASSYGDSTLMDGYTF.

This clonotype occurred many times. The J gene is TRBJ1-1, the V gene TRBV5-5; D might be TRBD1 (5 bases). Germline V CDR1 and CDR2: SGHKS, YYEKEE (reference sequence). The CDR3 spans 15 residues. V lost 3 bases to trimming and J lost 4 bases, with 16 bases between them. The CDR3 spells CASSSGPPGGTEAFF. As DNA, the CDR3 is TGTGCCAGCAGCTCGGGACCCCCGGGGGGCACTGAAGCTTTCTTT.

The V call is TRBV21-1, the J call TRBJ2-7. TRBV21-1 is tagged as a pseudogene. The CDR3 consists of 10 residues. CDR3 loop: CASSNGEQYV. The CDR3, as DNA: TGTGCCAGCAGCAATGGCGAGCAGTACGTC.

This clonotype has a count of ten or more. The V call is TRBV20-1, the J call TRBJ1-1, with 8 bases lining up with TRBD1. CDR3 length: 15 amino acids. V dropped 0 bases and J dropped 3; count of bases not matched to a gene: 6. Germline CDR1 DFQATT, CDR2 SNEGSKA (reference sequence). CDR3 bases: TGCAGTGCTAGAGATCCGAGACAGGGGTACACTGAAGCTTTCTTT. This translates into CSARDPRQGYTEAFF.

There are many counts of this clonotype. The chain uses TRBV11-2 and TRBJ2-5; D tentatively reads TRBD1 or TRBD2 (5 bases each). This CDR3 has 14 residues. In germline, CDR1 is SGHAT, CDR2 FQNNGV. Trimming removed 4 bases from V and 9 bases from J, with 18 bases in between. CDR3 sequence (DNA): TGTGCCAGCAGCTCCGGGACCCGTCTTGGAGCCCAGTACTTC. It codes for CASSSGTRLGAQYF. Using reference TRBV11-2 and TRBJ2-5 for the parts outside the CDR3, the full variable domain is EAGVAQSPRYKIIEKRQSVAFWCNPISGHATLYWYQQILGQGPKLLIQFQNNGVVDDSQLPKDRFSAERLKGVDSTLKIQPAKLEDSAVYLCASSSGTRLGAQYFGPGTRLLVL.

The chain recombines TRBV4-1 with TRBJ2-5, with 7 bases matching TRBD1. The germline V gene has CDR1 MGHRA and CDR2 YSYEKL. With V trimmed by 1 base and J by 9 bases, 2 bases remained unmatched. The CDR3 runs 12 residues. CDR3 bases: TGCGCCAGCAGCCAAGGACAGGGCCCCCAGTACTTC. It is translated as CASSQGQGPQYF.

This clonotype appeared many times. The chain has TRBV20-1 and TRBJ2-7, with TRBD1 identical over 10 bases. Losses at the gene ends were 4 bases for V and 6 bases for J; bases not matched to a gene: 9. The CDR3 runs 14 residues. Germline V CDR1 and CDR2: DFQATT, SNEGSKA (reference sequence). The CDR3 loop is CSATWDRGASEQYF. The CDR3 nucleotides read TGCAGTGCTACTTGGGACAGGGGAGCCTCCGAGCAGTACTTC.

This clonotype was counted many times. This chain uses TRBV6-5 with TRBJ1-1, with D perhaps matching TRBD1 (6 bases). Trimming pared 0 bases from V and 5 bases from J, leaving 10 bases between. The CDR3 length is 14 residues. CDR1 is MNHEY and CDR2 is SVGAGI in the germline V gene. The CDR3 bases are TGTGCCAGCAGTTACTCGGGGGGGCGTACTGAAGCTTTCTTT. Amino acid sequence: CASSYSGGRTEAFF.

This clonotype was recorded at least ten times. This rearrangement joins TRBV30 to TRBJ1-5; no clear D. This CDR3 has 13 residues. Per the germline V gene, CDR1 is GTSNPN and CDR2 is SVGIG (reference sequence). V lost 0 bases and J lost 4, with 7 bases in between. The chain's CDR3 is CAWSVRENQPQHF. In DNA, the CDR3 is TGTGCCTGGAGTGTAAGGGAGAATCAGCCCCAGCATTTT.

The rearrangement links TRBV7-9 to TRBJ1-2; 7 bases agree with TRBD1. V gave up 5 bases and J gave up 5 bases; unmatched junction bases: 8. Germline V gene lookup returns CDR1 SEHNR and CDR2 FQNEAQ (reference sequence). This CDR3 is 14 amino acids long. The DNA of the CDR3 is TGTGCCAGCAGCCGGGACAGCCTCGGGTATGGCTACACCTTC. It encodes CASSRDSLGYGYTF. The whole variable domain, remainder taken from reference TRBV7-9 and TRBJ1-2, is DTGVSQNPRHKITKRGQNVTFRCDPISEHNRLYWYRQTLGQGPEFLTYFQNEAQLEKSRLLSDRFSAERPKGSFSTLEIQRTEQGDSAMYLCASSRDSLGYGYTFGSGTRLTVV.

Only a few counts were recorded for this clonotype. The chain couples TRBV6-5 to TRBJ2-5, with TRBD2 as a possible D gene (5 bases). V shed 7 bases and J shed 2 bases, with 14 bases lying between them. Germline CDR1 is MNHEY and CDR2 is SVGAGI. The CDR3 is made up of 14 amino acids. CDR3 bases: TGTGCCAGCAACTACCTAGCAGATCAAGAGACCCAGTACTTC. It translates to CASNYLADQETQYF.

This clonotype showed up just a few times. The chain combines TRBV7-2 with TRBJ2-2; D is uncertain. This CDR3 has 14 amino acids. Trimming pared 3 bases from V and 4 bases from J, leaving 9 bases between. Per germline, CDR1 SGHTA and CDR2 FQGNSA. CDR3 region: CASSLPILTGELFF. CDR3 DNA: TGTGCCAGCAGCTTGCCTATCCTCACCGGGGAGCTGTTTTTT.